A selection of T cell receptor beta chains follows, all from one sample in a study of regulatory T cells in long-lasting Graves disease. TCRdb analysed the multiplex PCR reads with MiXCR anew, one entry per CDR3 protein. The sample lists over 650,000 distinct CDR3 sequences, about 32% occurring once. This specimen consisted of peripheral blood mononuclear cells (PBMCs), obtained when the disease was refractory, from a patient treated with antithyroid drugs. The receptors were gathered from a female donor with Graves disease. Both conserved end residues are part of each CDR3. The order of the fields is CDR3 length, clone size, D gene, V gene, J gene, CDR3 DNA, CDR3 protein. The D gene is left open where the match is weak. Not all rows give a size; the values are once, few, many and, for expanded clones, a class.

len: 13; abundance: few; d_gene: -; v_gene: TRBV3-1; j_gene: TRBJ2-7; CDR3nt: TGTGCCAGCAGACACGGGGCGACCTACGAGCAGTACTTC; CDR3aa: CASRHGATYEQYF
len: 16; abundance: few; d_gene: TRBD2; v_gene: TRBV5-1; j_gene: TRBJ2-7; CDR3nt: TGCGCCAGCAGCATAATAGCGGGAGGCTCACCCTACGAGCAGTACTTC; CDR3aa: CASSIIAGGSPYEQYF
len: 14; abundance: few; d_gene: TRBD1; v_gene: TRBV24-1; j_gene: TRBJ1-5; CDR3nt: TGTGCCACCCGAGGGGACAGGGCTGATCAGCCCCAGCATTTT; CDR3aa: CATRGDRADQPQHF
len: 15; abundance: -; d_gene: -; v_gene: TRBV6-1; j_gene: TRBJ2-2; CDR3nt: TGTGCCAGCAATCCCCAGGCAGCTAACACCGGGGAGCTGTTTTTT; CDR3aa: CASNPQAANTGELFF
len: 16; abundance: -; d_gene: TRBD1; v_gene: TRBV4-1; j_gene: TRBJ1-2; CDR3nt: TGCGCCAGCAGCCAAGATCTGAGGGGGCGACACTATGGCTACACCTTC; CDR3aa: CASSQDLRGRHYGYTF
len: 14; abundance: -; d_gene: -; v_gene: TRBV10-2; j_gene: TRBJ1-2; CDR3nt: TGCGCCAGCAGTGAGTCATGGGGACAAACTCCCTACACCTTC; CDR3aa: CASSESWGQTPYTF
len: 15; abundance: many; d_gene: -; v_gene: TRBV27; j_gene: TRBJ1-5; CDR3nt: TGTGCCAGCAGTTTAATGGGGGTTGGCAATCAGCCCCAGCATTTT; CDR3aa: CASSLMGVGNQPQHF
len: 16; abundance: -; d_gene: TRBD2; v_gene: TRBV5-1; j_gene: TRBJ2-2; CDR3nt: TGCGCCAGCAGCTTGAAAAGCGGGGTGAACACCGGGGAGCTGTTTTTT; CDR3aa: CASSLKSGVNTGELFF
len: 13; abundance: -; d_gene: TRBD1; v_gene: TRBV29-1; j_gene: TRBJ1-2; CDR3nt: TGCAGCGTTGAGCGCGACAGGGGGCATGGCTACACCTTC; CDR3aa: CSVERDRGHGYTF
len: 13; abundance: -; d_gene: -; v_gene: TRBV29-1; j_gene: TRBJ1-2; CDR3nt: TGCAGCGTTGAAGAAGGGGGAGGCTATGGCTACACCTTC; CDR3aa: CSVEEGGGYGYTF
len: 14; abundance: many; d_gene: TRBD1; v_gene: TRBV11-2; j_gene: TRBJ2-7; CDR3nt: TGTGCCAGCAGTCATGGGACAGGGGGCTACGAGCAGTACTTC; CDR3aa: CASSHGTGGYEQYF
len: 13; abundance: many; d_gene: -; v_gene: TRBV27; j_gene: TRBJ1-2; CDR3nt: TGTGCCAGCAGGGACCCCGGGGACTATGGCTACACCTTC; CDR3aa: CASRDPGDYGYTF
len: 14; abundance: few; d_gene: -; v_gene: TRBV3-1; j_gene: TRBJ1-2; CDR3nt: TGTGCCAGCAGCCCTCTCGACAGGTACCATGGCTACACCTTC; CDR3aa: CASSPLDRYHGYTF
len: 15; abundance: -; d_gene: -; v_gene: TRBV9; j_gene: TRBJ1-2; CDR3nt: TGTGCCAGCAGCGCCTCGGGACACGACAACTATGGCTACACCTTC; CDR3aa: CASSASGHDNYGYTF
len: 12; abundance: few; d_gene: -; v_gene: TRBV20-1; j_gene: TRBJ2-7; CDR3nt: TGCAGTGCTAGACTCCTCAGGGCCGAGCAGTACTTC; CDR3aa: CSARLLRAEQYF
len: 16; abundance: -; d_gene: TRBD1; v_gene: TRBV4-1; j_gene: TRBJ1-5; CDR3nt: TGCGCCAGCAGCCACCGGGACAGGGGAGATAATCAGCCCCAGCATTTT; CDR3aa: CASSHRDRGDNQPQHF
len: 13; abundance: few; d_gene: -; v_gene: TRBV7-9; j_gene: TRBJ2-5; CDR3nt: TGTGCCAGCACGGATAGCGACCAAGAGACCCAGTACTTC; CDR3aa: CASTDSDQETQYF
len: 17; abundance: -; d_gene: -; v_gene: TRBV12-5; j_gene: TRBJ2-1; CDR3nt: TGTGCTAGTGGTTTGGACCTGAGGCTAGAGAGCTACAATGAGCAGTTCTTC; CDR3aa: CASGLDLRLESYNEQFF
len: 13; abundance: many; d_gene: -; v_gene: TRBV12-3/TRBV12-4; j_gene: TRBJ2-7; CDR3nt: TGTGCCAGCAGCTTGGAGGGTCCCTACGAGCAGTACTTC; CDR3aa: CASSLEGPYEQYF
len: 14; abundance: -; d_gene: TRBD2; v_gene: TRBV28; j_gene: TRBJ2-7; CDR3nt: TGTGCCAGCAGAGAGCCGGGACTAGGCTACGAGCAGTACTTC; CDR3aa: CASREPGLGYEQYF
len: 16; abundance: -; d_gene: TRBD1; v_gene: TRBV25-1; j_gene: TRBJ1-2; CDR3nt: TGTGCCAGCAGTGAAGGTTGGACAGGGGAGGACTATGGCTACACCTTC; CDR3aa: CASSEGWTGEDYGYTF
len: 15; abundance: -; d_gene: -; v_gene: TRBV13; j_gene: TRBJ1-5; CDR3nt: TGTGCCAGCAGCTTACGGACAAGGGCTGGTCAGCCCCAGCATTTT; CDR3aa: CASSLRTRAGQPQHF
len: 15; abundance: -; d_gene: -; v_gene: TRBV6-1; j_gene: TRBJ2-5; CDR3nt: TGTGCCAGCACCAGCGTGGACACTATCCAAGAGACCCAGTACTTC; CDR3aa: CASTSVDTIQETQYF
len: 14; abundance: many; d_gene: -; v_gene: TRBV28; j_gene: TRBJ1-1; CDR3nt: TGTGCCAGCCGACCCGGGACGAAGAACACTGAAGCTTTCTTT; CDR3aa: CASRPGTKNTEAFF
len: 13; abundance: many; d_gene: -; v_gene: TRBV30; j_gene: TRBJ1-5; CDR3nt: TGTGCCTGGACTGGCGGTAACAATCAGCCCCAGCATTTT; CDR3aa: CAWTGGNNQPQHF
len: 16; abundance: few; d_gene: TRBD2; v_gene: TRBV27; j_gene: TRBJ2-5; CDR3nt: TGTGCCAGCAGTCCTCGGGGGGGAGGGCCCCAAGAGACCCAGTACTTC; CDR3aa: CASSPRGGGPQETQYF
len: 15; abundance: many; d_gene: TRBD1; v_gene: TRBV12-3/TRBV12-4; j_gene: TRBJ1-2; CDR3nt: TGTGCCAGCACCGTCCCGGGACAGGGCCAAGGAGGCTACACCTTC; CDR3aa: CASTVPGQGQGGYTF
len: 15; abundance: many; d_gene: -; v_gene: TRBV6-1; j_gene: TRBJ1-5; CDR3nt: TGTGCCAGCAGTGCACAGGGAATGAGCAATCAGCCCCAGCATTTT; CDR3aa: CASSAQGMSNQPQHF
len: 13; abundance: many; d_gene: -; v_gene: TRBV28; j_gene: TRBJ1-4; CDR3nt: TGTGCCAGCAGTCCCTGGATTGTGGAAAAACTGTTTTTT; CDR3aa: CASSPWIVEKLFF
len: 13; abundance: few; d_gene: TRBD1; v_gene: TRBV20-1; j_gene: TRBJ1-5; CDR3nt: TGCAGTGCTAGGGGACAGAGCAATCAGCCCCAGCATTTT; CDR3aa: CSARGQSNQPQHF
len: 17; abundance: -; d_gene: TRBD2; v_gene: TRBV20-1; j_gene: TRBJ2-2; CDR3nt: TGCAGTGCTAGAGCGACTAGCGGGGGCCCAAACACCGGGGAGCTGTTTTTT; CDR3aa: CSARATSGGPNTGELFF
len: 12; abundance: -; d_gene: -; v_gene: TRBV3-1; j_gene: TRBJ2-7; CDR3nt: TGTGCCAGCAGCAACAGAAACTACGAGCAGTACTTC; CDR3aa: CASSNRNYEQYF
len: 14; abundance: -; d_gene: TRBD1; v_gene: TRBV28; j_gene: TRBJ1-4; CDR3nt: TGTGCCAGCAGTCCCGGGACAGAAGATGAAAAACTGTTTTTT; CDR3aa: CASSPGTEDEKLFF
len: 15; abundance: few; d_gene: -; v_gene: TRBV13; j_gene: TRBJ2-5; CDR3nt: TGTGCCAGCAGCTTAAGGAAGCGACCCCAAGAGACCCAGTACTTC; CDR3aa: CASSLRKRPQETQYF
len: 15; abundance: few; d_gene: -; v_gene: TRBV7-3; j_gene: TRBJ1-5; CDR3nt: TGTGCCAGCAGCTTATTTAAGGGGAGCAATCAGCCCCAGCATTTT; CDR3aa: CASSLFKGSNQPQHF
len: 13; abundance: -; d_gene: -; v_gene: TRBV15; j_gene: TRBJ1-3; CDR3nt: TGTGCCACCAGCAGAGGCGCGGGGGACACCATATATTTT; CDR3aa: CATSRGAGDTIYF
len: 13; abundance: -; d_gene: -; v_gene: TRBV6-2/TRBV6-3; j_gene: TRBJ1-1; CDR3nt: TGTGCCAGCTTAAACGCGAAGAACACTGAAGCTTTCTTT; CDR3aa: CASLNAKNTEAFF
len: 15; abundance: many; d_gene: -; v_gene: TRBV20-1; j_gene: TRBJ1-5; CDR3nt: TGCAGTGCTAGAGATTACCGGGAGGGCAGTCAGCCCCAGCATTTT; CDR3aa: CSARDYREGSQPQHF
len: 15; abundance: -; d_gene: -; v_gene: TRBV29-1; j_gene: TRBJ2-7; CDR3nt: TGCAGCGTTGAAGATCCTCGGCAAGGGAGCTACGAGCAGTACTTC; CDR3aa: CSVEDPRQGSYEQYF
len: 17; abundance: -; d_gene: -; v_gene: TRBV28; j_gene: TRBJ2-1; CDR3nt: TGTGCCAGCAGTTTTCACCAGGGGGGGCCGGCCTACAATGAGCAGTTCTTC; CDR3aa: CASSFHQGGPAYNEQFF
len: 15; abundance: few; d_gene: -; v_gene: TRBV27; j_gene: TRBJ1-5; CDR3nt: TGTGCCAGCAGTTTTACCGGGCCCAGGGATCAGCCCCAGCATTTT; CDR3aa: CASSFTGPRDQPQHF
len: 12; abundance: many; d_gene: -; v_gene: TRBV28; j_gene: TRBJ1-1; CDR3nt: TGTGCCAGCAGTTATGGGGACACTGAAGCTTTCTTT; CDR3aa: CASSYGDTEAFF
len: 15; abundance: -; d_gene: -; v_gene: TRBV11-2; j_gene: TRBJ2-3; CDR3nt: TGTGCCAGCAGCTTACAGCGAGGGGCGCCAGATACGCAGTATTTT; CDR3aa: CASSLQRGAPDTQYF
len: 15; abundance: few; d_gene: TRBD1; v_gene: TRBV5-8; j_gene: TRBJ1-6; CDR3nt: TGTGCCAGCAGCTTGGATTGGACAGGGAACTCACCCCTCCACTTT; CDR3aa: CASSLDWTGNSPLHF
len: 15; abundance: many; d_gene: -; v_gene: TRBV12-3/TRBV12-4; j_gene: TRBJ1-2; CDR3nt: TGTGCCAGCAGTTCTATCGGTACCTACAGCTATGGCTACACCTTC; CDR3aa: CASSSIGTYSYGYTF
len: 15; abundance: few; d_gene: -; v_gene: TRBV12-3/TRBV12-4; j_gene: TRBJ2-2; CDR3nt: TGTGCCAGCAGTTTAGCGCTCCAGGGGAACGGGGAGCTGTTTTTT; CDR3aa: CASSLALQGNGELFF
len: 12; abundance: -; d_gene: -; v_gene: TRBV11-2; j_gene: TRBJ2-3; CDR3nt: TGTGCCAGCAGCTTAGACGGAGATACGCAGTATTTT; CDR3aa: CASSLDGDTQYF
len: 12; abundance: -; d_gene: -; v_gene: TRBV12-5; j_gene: TRBJ2-1; CDR3nt: TGTGCTAGTGGTCCCTCCGGAAATGAGCAGTTCTTC; CDR3aa: CASGPSGNEQFF
len: 17; abundance: -; d_gene: -; v_gene: TRBV20-1; j_gene: TRBJ1-5; CDR3nt: TGCAGTGCTAGAGATGGGAGTAGAGTCAGGATGTATCAGCCCCAGCATTTT; CDR3aa: CSARDGSRVRMYQPQHF
len: 16; abundance: -; d_gene: -; v_gene: TRBV6-1; j_gene: TRBJ2-5; CDR3nt: TGTGCCAGCAGTGCGGGTGGGGGGAGGGGGTCCCAGACCCAGTACTTC; CDR3aa: CASSAGGGRGSQTQYF
len: 15; abundance: few; d_gene: -; v_gene: TRBV2; j_gene: TRBJ1-1; CDR3nt: TGTGCCAGCAGTGAATCGTGGGGGTTGGCCACTGAAGCTTTCTTT; CDR3aa: CASSESWGLATEAFF
len: 15; abundance: -; d_gene: TRBD2; v_gene: TRBV20-1; j_gene: TRBJ2-3; CDR3nt: TGCAGTGCTAGATCGACTAGCGGGAGCCCAGATACGCAGTATTTT; CDR3aa: CSARSTSGSPDTQYF
len: 17; abundance: few; d_gene: -; v_gene: TRBV3-1; j_gene: TRBJ1-4; CDR3nt: TGTGCCAGCAGCGGAACGACAGGAAGCACAACTAATGAAAAACTGTTTTTT; CDR3aa: CASSGTTGSTTNEKLFF